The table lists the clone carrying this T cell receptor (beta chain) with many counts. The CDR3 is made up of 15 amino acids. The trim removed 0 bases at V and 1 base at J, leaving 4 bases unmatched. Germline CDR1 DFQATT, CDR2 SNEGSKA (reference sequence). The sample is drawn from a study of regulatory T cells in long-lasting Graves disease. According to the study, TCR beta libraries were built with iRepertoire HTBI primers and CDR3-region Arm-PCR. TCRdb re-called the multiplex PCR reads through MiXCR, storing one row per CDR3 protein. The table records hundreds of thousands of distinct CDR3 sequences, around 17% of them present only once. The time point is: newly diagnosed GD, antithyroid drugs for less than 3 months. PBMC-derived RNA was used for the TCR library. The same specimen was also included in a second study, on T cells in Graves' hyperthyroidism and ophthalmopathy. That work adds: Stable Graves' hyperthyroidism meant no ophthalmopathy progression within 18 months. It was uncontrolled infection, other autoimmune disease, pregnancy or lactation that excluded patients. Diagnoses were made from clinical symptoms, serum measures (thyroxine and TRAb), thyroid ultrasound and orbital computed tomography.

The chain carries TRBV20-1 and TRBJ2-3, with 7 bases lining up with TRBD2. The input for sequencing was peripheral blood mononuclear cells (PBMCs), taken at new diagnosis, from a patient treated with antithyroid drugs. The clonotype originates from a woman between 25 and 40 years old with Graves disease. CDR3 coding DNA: TGCAGTGCTAGAGATAGGCTAGCGGGCACAGATACGCAGTATTTT. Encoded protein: CSARDRLAGTDTQYF.